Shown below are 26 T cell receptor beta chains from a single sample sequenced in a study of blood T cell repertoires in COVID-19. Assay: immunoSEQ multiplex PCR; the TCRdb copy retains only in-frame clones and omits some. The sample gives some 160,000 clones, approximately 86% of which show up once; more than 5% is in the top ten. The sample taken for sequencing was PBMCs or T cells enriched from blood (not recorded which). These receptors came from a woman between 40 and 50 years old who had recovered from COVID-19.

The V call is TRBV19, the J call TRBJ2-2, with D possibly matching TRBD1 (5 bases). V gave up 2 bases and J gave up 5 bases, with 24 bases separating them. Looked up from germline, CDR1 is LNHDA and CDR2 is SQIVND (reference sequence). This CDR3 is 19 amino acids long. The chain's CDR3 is CASSIRVVGAASSTGELFF. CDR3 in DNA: TGTGCCAGTAGTATACGAGTTGTTGGGGCCGCCTCGAGTACCGGGGAGCTGTTTTTT.

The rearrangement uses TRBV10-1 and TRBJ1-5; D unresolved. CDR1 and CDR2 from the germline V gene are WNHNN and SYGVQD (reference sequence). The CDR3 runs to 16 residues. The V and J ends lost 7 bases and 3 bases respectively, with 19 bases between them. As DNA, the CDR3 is TGCGCCAGCAACGAGGCTTCGAACGTACCCAATCAGCCCCAGCATTTT. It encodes CASNEASNVPNQPQHF.

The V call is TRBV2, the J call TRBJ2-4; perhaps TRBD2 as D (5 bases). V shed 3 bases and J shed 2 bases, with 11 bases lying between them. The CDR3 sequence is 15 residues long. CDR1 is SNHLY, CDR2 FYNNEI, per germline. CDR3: CASSDGSGSKNIQYF. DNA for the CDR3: TGTGCCAGCAGTGATGGCAGCGGATCCAAAAACATTCAGTACTTC.

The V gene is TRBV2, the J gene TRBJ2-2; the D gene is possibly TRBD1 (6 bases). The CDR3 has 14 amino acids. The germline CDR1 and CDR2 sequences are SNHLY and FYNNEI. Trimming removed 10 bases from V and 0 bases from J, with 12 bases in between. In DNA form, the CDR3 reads TGTGCCATCGAAAAGGGGGCGAACACCGGGGAGCTGTTTTTT. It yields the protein CAIEKGANTGELFF. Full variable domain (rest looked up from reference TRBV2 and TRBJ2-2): EPEVTQTPSHQVTQMGQEVILRCVPISNHLYFYWYRQILGQKVEFLVSFYNNEISEKSEIFDDQFSVERPDGSNFTLKIRSTKLEDSAMYFCAIEKGANTGELFFGEGSRLTVL.

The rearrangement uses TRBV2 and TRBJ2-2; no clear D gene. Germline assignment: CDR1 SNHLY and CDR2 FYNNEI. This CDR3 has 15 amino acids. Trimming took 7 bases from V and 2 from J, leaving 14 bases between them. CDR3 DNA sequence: TGTGCCAGCACCCTAAGTCGGAGCAACACCGGGGAGCTGTTTTTT. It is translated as CASTLSRSNTGELFF.

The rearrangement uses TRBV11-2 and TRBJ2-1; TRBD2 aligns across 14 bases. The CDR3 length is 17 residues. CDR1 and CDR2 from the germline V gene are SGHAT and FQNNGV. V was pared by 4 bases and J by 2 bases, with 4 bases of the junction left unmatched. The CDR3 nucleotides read TGTGCCAGCAGCTGGACTAGCGGGGGGCCCACCTACAATGAGCAGTTCTTC. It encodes CASSWTSGGPTYNEQFF.

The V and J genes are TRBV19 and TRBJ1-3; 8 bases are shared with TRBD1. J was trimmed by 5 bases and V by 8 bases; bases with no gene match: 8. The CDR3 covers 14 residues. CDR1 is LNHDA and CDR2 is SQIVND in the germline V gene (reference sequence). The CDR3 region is CASGPGQVRNTIYF. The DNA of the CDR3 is TGTGCCAGTGGCCCGGGACAGGTCAGAAACACCATATATTTT.

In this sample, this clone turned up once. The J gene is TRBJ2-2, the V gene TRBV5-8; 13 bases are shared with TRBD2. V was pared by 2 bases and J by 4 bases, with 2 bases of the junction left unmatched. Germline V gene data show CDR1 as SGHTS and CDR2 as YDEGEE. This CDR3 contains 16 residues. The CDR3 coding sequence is TGTGCCAGCAGCTTAGGACTAGCGGGAGTCACCGGGGAGCTGTTTTTT. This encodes CASSLGLAGVTGELFF.

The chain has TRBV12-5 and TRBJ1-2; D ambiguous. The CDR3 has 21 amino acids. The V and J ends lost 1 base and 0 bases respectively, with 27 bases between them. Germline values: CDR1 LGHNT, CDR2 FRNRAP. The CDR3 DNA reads TGTGCTAGTGGTTTGGGGTACCGGCGTATGGCAGGCAAGGGAGCTAACTATGGCTACACCTTC. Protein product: CASGLGYRRMAGKGANYGYTF.

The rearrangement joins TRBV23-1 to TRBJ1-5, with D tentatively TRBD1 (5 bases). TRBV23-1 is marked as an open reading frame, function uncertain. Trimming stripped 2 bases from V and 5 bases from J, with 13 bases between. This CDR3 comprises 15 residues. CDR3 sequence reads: CASSQVGGGDQPQHF. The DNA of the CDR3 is TGCGCCAGCAGTCAAGTCGGAGGAGGGGATCAGCCCCAGCATTTT.

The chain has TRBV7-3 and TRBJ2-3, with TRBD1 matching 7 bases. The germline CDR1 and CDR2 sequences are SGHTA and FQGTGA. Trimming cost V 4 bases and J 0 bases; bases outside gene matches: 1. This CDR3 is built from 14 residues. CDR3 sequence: CASSSDRSTDTQYF. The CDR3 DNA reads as TGTGCCAGCAGCTCGGACAGGAGCACAGATACGCAGTATTTT.

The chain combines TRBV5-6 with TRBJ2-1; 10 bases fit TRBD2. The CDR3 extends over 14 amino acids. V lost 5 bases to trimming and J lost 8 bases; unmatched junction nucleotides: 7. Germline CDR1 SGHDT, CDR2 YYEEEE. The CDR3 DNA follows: TGTGCCAGCAGATTACTAGCGGGGACGGATGAGCAGTTCTTC. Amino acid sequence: CASRLLAGTDEQFF.

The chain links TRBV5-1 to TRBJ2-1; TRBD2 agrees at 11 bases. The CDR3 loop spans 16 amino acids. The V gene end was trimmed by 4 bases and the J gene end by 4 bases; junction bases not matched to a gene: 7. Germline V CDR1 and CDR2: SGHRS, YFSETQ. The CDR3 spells CASSPTTSGGYNEQFF. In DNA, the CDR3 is TGCGCCAGCAGCCCTACCACTAGCGGGGGATACAATGAGCAGTTCTTC.

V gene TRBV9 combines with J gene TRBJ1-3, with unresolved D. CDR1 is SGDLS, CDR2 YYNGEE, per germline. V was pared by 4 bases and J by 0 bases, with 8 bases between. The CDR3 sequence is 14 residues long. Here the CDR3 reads CASSQLGSGNTIYF. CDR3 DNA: TGTGCCAGCAGCCAACTCGGCTCTGGAAACACCATATATTTT.

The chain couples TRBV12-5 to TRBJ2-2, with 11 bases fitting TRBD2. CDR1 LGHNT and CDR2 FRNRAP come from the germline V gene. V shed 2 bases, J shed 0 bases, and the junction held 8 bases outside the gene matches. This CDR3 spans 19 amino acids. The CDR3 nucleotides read TGTGCTAGTGGTTTGCCACCTAGCGGGGGGATCCCGAACACCGGGGAGCTGTTTTTT. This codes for CASGLPPSGGIPNTGELFF.

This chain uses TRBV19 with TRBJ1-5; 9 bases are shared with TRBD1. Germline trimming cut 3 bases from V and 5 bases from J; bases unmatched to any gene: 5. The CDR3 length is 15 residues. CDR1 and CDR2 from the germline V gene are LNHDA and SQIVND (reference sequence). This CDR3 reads CASSIADRGDQPQHF. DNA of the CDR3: TGTGCCAGTAGTATTGCGGACAGGGGAGATCAGCCCCAGCATTTT.

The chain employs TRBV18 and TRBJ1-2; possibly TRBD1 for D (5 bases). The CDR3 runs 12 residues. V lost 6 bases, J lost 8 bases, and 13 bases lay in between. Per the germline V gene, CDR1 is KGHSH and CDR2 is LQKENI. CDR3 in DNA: TGTGCCAGCTCTCCGACTGGGGCAGGCTACACCTTC. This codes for CASSPTGAGYTF.

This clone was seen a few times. The CDR3 region has the DNA TGTGCCAGCAGCTCCCCTGAAGCGGGGGGGGCCTATGAGCAGTTCTTC. Translated, it gives CASSSPEAGGAYEQFF. The chain is built from TRBV7-9 and TRBJ2-1; 10 bases fit TRBD2. CDR1 and CDR2 from the germline V gene are SEHNR and FQNEAQ (reference sequence). The junction had 11 bases not matched to a gene; V was cut back by 4 bases and J by 8 bases. This CDR3 is 16 amino acids long.

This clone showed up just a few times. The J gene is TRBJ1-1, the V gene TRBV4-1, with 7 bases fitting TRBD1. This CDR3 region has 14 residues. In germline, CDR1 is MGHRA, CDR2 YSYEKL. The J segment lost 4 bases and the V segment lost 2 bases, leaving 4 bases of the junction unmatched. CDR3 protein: CASSQRDSPTEAFF. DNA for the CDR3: TGCGCCAGCAGCCAAAGGGACAGCCCCACTGAAGCTTTCTTT.

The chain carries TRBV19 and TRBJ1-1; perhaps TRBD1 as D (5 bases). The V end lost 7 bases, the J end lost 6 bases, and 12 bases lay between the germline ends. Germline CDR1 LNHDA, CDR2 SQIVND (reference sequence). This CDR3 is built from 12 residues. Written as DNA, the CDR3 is TGTGCCAGTACAGGGAATAAAGCTGAAGCTTTCTTT. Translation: CASTGNKAEAFF. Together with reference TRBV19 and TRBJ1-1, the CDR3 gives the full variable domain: DGGITQSPKYLFRKEGQNVTLSCEQNLNHDAMYWYRQDPGQGLRLIYYSQIVNDFQKGDIAEGYSVSREKKESFPLTVTSAQKNPTAFYLCASTGNKAEAFFGQGTRLTVV.

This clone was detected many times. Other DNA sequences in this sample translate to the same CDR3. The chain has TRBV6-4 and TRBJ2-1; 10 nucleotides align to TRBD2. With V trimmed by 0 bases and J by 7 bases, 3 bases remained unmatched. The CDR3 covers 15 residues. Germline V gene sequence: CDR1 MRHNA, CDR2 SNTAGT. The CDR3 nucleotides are TGTGCCAGCAGTGACTCAGCGGGAGGGCCAAATGAGCAGTTCTTC. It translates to CASSDSAGGPNEQFF.

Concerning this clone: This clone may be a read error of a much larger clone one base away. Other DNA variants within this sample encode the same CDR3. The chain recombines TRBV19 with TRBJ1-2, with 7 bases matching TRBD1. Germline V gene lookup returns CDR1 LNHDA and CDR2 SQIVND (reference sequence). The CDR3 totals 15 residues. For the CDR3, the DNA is TGTGCCAGTACGGCAACAGGGGAAGGAATTTATGGCTACACTTTC. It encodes CASTATGEGIYGYTF. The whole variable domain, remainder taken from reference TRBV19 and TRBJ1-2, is DGGITQSPKYLFRKEGQNVTLSCEQNLNHDAMYWYRQDPGQGLRLIYYSQIVNDFQKGDIAEGYSVSREKKESFPLTVTSAQKNPTAFYLCASTATGEGIYGYTFGSGTRLTVV.

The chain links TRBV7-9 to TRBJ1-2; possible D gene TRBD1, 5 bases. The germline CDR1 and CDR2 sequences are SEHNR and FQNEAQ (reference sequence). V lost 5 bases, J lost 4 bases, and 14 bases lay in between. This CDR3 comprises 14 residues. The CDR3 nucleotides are TGTGCCAGCAGCCAACCGCCCCAGGGCTATGGCTACACCTTC. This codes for CASSQPPQGYGYTF. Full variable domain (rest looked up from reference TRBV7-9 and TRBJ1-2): DTGVSQNPRHKITKRGQNVTFRCDPISEHNRLYWYRQTLGQGPEFLTYFQNEAQLEKSRLLSDRFSAERPKGSFSTLEIQRTEQGDSAMYLCASSQPPQGYGYTFGSGTRLTVV.

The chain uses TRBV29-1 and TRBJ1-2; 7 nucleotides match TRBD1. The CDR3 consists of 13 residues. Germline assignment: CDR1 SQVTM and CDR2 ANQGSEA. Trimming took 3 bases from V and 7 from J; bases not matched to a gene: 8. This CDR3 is CSVDSTGTGGYTF. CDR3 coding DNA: TGCAGCGTTGATTCGACAGGGACGGGTGGCTACACCTTC.

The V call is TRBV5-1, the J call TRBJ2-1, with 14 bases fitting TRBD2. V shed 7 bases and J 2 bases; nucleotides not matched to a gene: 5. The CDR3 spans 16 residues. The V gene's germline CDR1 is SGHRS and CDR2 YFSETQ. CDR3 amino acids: CASGGTSGGPYNEQFF. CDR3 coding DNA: TGCGCCAGCGGGGGGACTAGCGGGGGACCCTACAATGAGCAGTTCTTC.

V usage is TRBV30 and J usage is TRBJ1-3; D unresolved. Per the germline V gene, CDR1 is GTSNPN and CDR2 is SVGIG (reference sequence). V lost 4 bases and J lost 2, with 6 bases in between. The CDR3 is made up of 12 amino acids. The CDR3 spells CAWKRAGNTIYF. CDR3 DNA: TGTGCCTGGAAGAGGGCTGGAAACACCATATATTTT.